The source of this T cell receptor (beta chain) is a study of CD8 T cells in ankylosing spondylitis. This clonotype was seen repeatedly, ten times or more. Its antigen is not identified. The ends were cut back, 0 bases at V and 5 bases at J, with 11 bases in the middle. Germline-derived CDR1 and CDR2 are SGHKS and YYEKEE (reference sequence). This CDR3 has 15 amino acids. Study-level findings and limits: As reported, disease-linked clones showed significant enrichment in matched ankylosing spondylitis synovial fluid. It appeared that ankylosing spondylitis blood was characterized by a TCR beta motif of under ten highly homologous variants. In peripheral blood, disease-linked CD8+ clones occurred at relatively low frequencies.

By quantitative 5'-RACE with molecular barcodes, the TCR beta libraries were made. TCRdb analysed the 5' RACE reads with MiXCR anew, one entry per CDR3 protein. In the table there are approximately 200,000 distinct CDR3 sequences, approximately 13% of which are singletons. This sequence was found in a female donor with ankylosing spondylitis or in good health (not recorded which). The chain couples TRBV5-5 to TRBJ1-4, with no clear D. Source material: blood, either unsorted or a sorted T cell fraction (not recorded which). The CDR3: CASSLVPGINEKLFF. CDR3 nucleotide sequence: TGTGCCAGCAGCTTGGTTCCGGGTATAAATGAAAAACTGTTTTTT.